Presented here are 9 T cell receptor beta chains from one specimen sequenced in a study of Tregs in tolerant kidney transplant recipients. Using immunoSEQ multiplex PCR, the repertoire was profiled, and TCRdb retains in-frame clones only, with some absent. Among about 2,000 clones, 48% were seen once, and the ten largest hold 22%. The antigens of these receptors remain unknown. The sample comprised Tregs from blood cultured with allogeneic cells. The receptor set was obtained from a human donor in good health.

CDR3 sequence reads: CASSRLQGHSFEQYF. CDR3 bases: TGTGCCAGCAGCCGATTGCAGGGTCACTCCTTTGAGCAGTACTTC. The V and J genes are TRBV11-1 and TRBJ2-7, with a weak D call TRBD1 (5 bases). V lost 5 bases and J lost 7, with 21 bases in between. This CDR3 region has 15 residues. CDR1 is SGHAT and CDR2 is FQDESV in the germline V gene (reference sequence).

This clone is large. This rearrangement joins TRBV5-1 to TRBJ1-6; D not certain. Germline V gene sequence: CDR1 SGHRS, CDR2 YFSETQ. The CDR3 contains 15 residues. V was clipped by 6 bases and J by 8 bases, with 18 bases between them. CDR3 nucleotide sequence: TGCGCCAGCACCCTCTCGGCTCAACCGGATTCACCCCTCCACTTT. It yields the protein CASTLSAQPDSPLHF.

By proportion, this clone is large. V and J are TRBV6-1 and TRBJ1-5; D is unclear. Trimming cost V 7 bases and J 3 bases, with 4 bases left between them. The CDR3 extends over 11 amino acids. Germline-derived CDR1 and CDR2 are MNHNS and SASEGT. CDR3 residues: CASMFNQPQHF. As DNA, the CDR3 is TGTGCCAGCATGTTCAATCAGCCCCAGCATTTT.

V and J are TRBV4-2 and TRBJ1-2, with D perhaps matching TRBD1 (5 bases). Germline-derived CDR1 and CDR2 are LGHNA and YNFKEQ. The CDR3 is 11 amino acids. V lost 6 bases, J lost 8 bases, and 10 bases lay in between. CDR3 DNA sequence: TGTGCCAGCAGTTTCTCAGGGGGCTACACCTTC. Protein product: CASSFSGGYTF.

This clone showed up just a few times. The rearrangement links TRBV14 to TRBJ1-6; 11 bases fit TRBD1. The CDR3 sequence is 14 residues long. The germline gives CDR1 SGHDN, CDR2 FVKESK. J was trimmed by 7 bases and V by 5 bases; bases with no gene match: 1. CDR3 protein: CASSGTGGNSPLHF. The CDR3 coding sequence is TGTGCCAGCAGCGGGACAGGGGGAAATTCACCCCTCCACTTT.

This chain's CDR3 is CASHGAQGYGYTF. The CDR3 DNA follows: TGTGCCAGCCACGGGGCGCAGGGATATGGCTACACCTTC. The V gene is TRBV5-5, the J gene TRBJ1-2; maybe TRBD1 (5 bases). There are 13 residues in the CDR3. CDR1 is SGHKS and CDR2 is YYEKEE in the germline V gene (reference sequence). Trimming removed 7 bases at V and 5 bases at J, with 15 bases between.

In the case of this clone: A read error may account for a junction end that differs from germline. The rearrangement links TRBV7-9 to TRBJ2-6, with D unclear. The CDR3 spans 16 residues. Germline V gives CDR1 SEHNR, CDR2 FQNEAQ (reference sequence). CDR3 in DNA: TGCGCCAGCAGCCAAGAGGCACGTACTGGGGCCAACGTCCTGACTTTC. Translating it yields CASSQEARTGANVLTF. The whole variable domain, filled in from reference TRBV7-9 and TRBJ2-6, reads DTGVSQNPRHKITKRGQNVTFRCDPISEHNRLYWYRQTLGQGPEFLTYFQNEAQLEKSRLLSDRFSAERPKGSFSTLEIQRTEQGDSAMYLCASSQEARTGANVLTFGAGSRLTVL.

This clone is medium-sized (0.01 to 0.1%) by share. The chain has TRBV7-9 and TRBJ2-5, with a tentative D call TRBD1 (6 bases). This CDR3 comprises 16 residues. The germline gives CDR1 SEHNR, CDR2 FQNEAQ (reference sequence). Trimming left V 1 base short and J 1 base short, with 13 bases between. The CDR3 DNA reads TGTGCCAGCAGCTTAGGCGAGACAGGACCCCAAGAGACCCAGTACTTC. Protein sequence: CASSLGETGPQETQYF.

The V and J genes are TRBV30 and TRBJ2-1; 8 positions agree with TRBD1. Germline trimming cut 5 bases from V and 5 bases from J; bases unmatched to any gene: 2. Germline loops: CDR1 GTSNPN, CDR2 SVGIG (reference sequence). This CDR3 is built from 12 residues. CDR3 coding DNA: TGTGCCTGGCGACAGGGGCACAATGAGCAGTTCTTC. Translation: CAWRQGHNEQFF.